Presented here are 28 T cell receptor beta chains from one specimen sequenced in a study of blood T cell repertoires in COVID-19 (dated by TCRdb to between 2020 and 2021). Receptors were amplified or captured by the immunoSEQ multiplex PCR assay. In its TCRdb copy, this immuneACCESS table keeps in-frame sequences only and misses some clones. Where compared with another copy, unresolved V genes explain less than half of these, and the others have no known cause. This sample has 250,000 to 350,000 clones in its table, and around 87% of those were observed once. The ten largest make up approximately 8% of the sample. Sequenced sample: peripheral blood. The receptors stem from a woman between 45 and 65 years old who had recovered from COVID-19.

A few counts support this clone. The rearrangement links TRBV3-1 (or the pseudogene TRBV3-2) to TRBJ2-6, with a weak D call TRBD1 (5 bases). CDR1 is LGHDT and CDR2 is YNNKEL in the germline V gene (reference sequence). The germline V and J ends were trimmed by 3 bases and 4 bases, with 13 bases remaining between them. The CDR3 runs to 16 residues. The CDR3 loop reads CASSQLGQGGANVLTF. The DNA for the CDR3 is TGTGCCAGCAGCCAGTTGGGTCAGGGCGGGGCCAACGTCCTGACTTTC.

The chain uses TRBV19 and TRBJ2-5; tentative D call: TRBD1 (5 bases). The V and J ends lost 3 bases and 4 bases respectively, with 12 bases between them. The CDR3 has 14 amino acids. The germline V gene has CDR1 LNHDA and CDR2 SQIVND (reference sequence). The DNA of the CDR3 is TGTGCCAGTAGTATGGACATAAGGGGAGAGACCCAGTACTTC. Its protein product is CASSMDIRGETQYF.

The rearrangement joins TRBV11-3 to TRBJ1-1, with no clear D. The CDR3 extends over 16 amino acids. Germline V gene lookup returns CDR1 SGHNT and CDR2 YENEEA. Trimming cost V 3 bases and J 1 base, with 15 bases left between them. The CDR3 coding sequence is TGTGCCAGCAGCTTTGCGACAAAATTGGCGAACACTGAAGCTTTCTTT. Protein product: CASSFATKLANTEAFF.

In this sample, this clone turned up once. This chain uses TRBV9 with TRBJ2-3; 10 bases align to TRBD2. CDR3 length: 14 residues. V was clipped by 4 bases and J by 5 bases; unmatched bases: 4. CDR1 is SGDLS, CDR2 YYNGEE, per germline. CDR3 DNA sequence: TGTGCCAGCAGCACAGCGGGGGGGATAGATACGCAGTATTTT. Amino acids: CASSTAGGIDTQYF.

This clone was seen a single time. The chain recombines TRBV5-4 with TRBJ2-7, with 12 positions matching TRBD2. V lost 4 bases, J lost 2 bases, and 10 bases stayed unmatched. Germline V CDR1 and CDR2: SGHNT, YYREEE (reference sequence). The CDR3 is 17 amino acids. CDR3 nucleotide sequence: TGTGCCAGCAGCCAAGGGGGGACTAGCGGGTTACCCTACGAGCAGTACTTC. It codes for CASSQGGTSGLPYEQYF.

The genes are TRBV19 and TRBJ2-7, with 12 bases fitting TRBD2. This CDR3 contains 15 residues. Trimming took 6 bases from V and 2 from J; bases not matched to a gene: 5. CDR1 LNHDA and CDR2 SQIVND come from the germline V gene (reference sequence). CDR3 residues: CASSLTSGGPYEQYF. The CDR3 coding sequence is TGTGCCAGTAGCTTGACTAGCGGGGGACCCTACGAGCAGTACTTC.

This chain connects TRBV20-1 to TRBJ2-5; D uncertain. This CDR3 has 11 amino acids. The germline V and J ends were trimmed by 5 bases and 4 bases, with 8 bases remaining between them. The germline CDR1 and CDR2 sequences are DFQATT and SNEGSKA (reference sequence). CDR3 sequence reads: CSAPAGETQYF. CDR3 DNA sequence: TGCAGTGCTCCCGCCGGAGAGACCCAGTACTTC.

The V call is TRBV3-1 (or the pseudogene TRBV3-2), the J call TRBJ1-2; D unclear. The CDR3 is 13 amino acids. CDR1 and CDR2 from the germline V gene are LGHDT and YNNKEL (reference sequence). V dropped 2 bases and J dropped 7 bases, with 11 bases sitting between them. The CDR3 is CASSQKSLFGYTF. The CDR3 DNA reads TGTGCCAGCAGCCAAAAATCCCTGTTTGGCTACACCTTC.

The DNA of the CDR3 is TGTGCCAGCTCACCCCCGGGATCACGTTACGAGCAGTACTTC. Residues: CASSPPGSRYEQYF. The chain recombines TRBV18 with TRBJ2-7; TRBD2 might be the D (5 bases). V gave up 3 bases and J gave up 4 bases, with 13 bases separating them. The CDR3 consists of 14 residues. Per germline, CDR1 KGHSH and CDR2 LQKENI.

The rearrangement links TRBV2 to TRBJ1-1, with D unresolved. This CDR3 region has 14 residues. Germline values: CDR1 SNHLY, CDR2 FYNNEI. The germline V and J ends were trimmed by 6 bases and 1 base, with 12 bases remaining between them. CDR3 residues: CASRHREANTEAFF. Written as DNA, the CDR3 is TGTGCCAGCAGACACCGGGAGGCGAACACTGAAGCTTTCTTT.

The chain uses TRBV3-1 (or the pseudogene TRBV3-2) and TRBJ1-2; 11 bases align to TRBD1. The J segment lost 1 base and the V segment lost 5 bases, leaving 3 bases of the junction unmatched. The CDR3 runs 15 residues. CDR1 and CDR2 from the germline V gene are LGHDT and YNNKEL (reference sequence). CDR3 in amino acids: CASSGQGAFNYGYTF. DNA for the CDR3: TGTGCCAGCAGCGGACAGGGGGCATTTAACTATGGCTACACCTTC.

The chain joins TRBV5-5 to TRBJ2-3; D gene uncertain. Germline V gene lookup returns CDR1 SGHKS and CDR2 YYEKEE (reference sequence). V lost 1 base and J lost 0, with 15 bases in between. This CDR3 comprises 17 residues. The CDR3 loop is CASSLTVVLGSTDTQYF. In DNA form, the CDR3 reads TGTGCCAGCAGCTTGACAGTCGTTTTGGGCAGCACAGATACGCAGTATTTT.

The V call is TRBV21-1, the J call TRBJ2-7; TRBD2 reflects the table's D call only, with no check against the DNA. TRBV21-1 is a recognized pseudogene. This CDR3 is 16 amino acids long. The CDR3 protein is CASSEITSGSCYEQYF. For the CDR3, the DNA is TGTGCCAGCAGCGAAATAACTAGCGGGAGTTGTTACGAGCAGTACTTC.

V gene TRBV30 combines with J gene TRBJ1-6, with D possibly being TRBD1 (5 bases). Deletions cut 5 bases from V and 11 bases from J, with 16 bases between. This CDR3 is 13 amino acids long. Germline V gene data show CDR1 as GTSNPN and CDR2 as SVGIG (reference sequence). CDR3 protein: CAWAGGAGAPLHF. The CDR3, as DNA: TGTGCCTGGGCGGGAGGGGCCGGGGCACCCCTCCACTTT.

This chain uses TRBV11-2 with TRBJ2-5; the match to TRBD2 covers 8 bases. V dropped 5 bases and J dropped 3; count of bases not matched to a gene: 8. There are 15 residues in the CDR3. Per the germline V gene, CDR1 is SGHAT and CDR2 is FQNNGV. The CDR3 loop reads CASSHRGGAEETQYF. The CDR3 DNA reads TGTGCCAGCAGCCACCGGGGGGGGGCAGAAGAGACCCAGTACTTC.

The chain recombines TRBV28 with TRBJ1-1; 10 bases are a match to TRBD1. This CDR3 comprises 15 residues. V lost 5 bases to trimming and J lost 6 bases; unmatched junction nucleotides: 9. The germline CDR1 and CDR2 sequences are MDHEN and SYDVKM. CDR3 loop: CASSPPGQGTAEAFF. The CDR3 coding sequence is TGTGCCAGCAGTCCACCGGGACAGGGGACGGCTGAAGCTTTCTTT.

This chain joins TRBV28 and TRBJ1-4; a weak D match, TRBD1 (5 bases). V gave up 1 base and J gave up 10 bases, with 16 bases separating them. CDR1 MDHEN and CDR2 SYDVKM come from the germline V gene. The CDR3 consists of 15 residues. The CDR3 DNA sequence: TGTGCCAGCAGTTTATTGGCTCAGGGTTCGGGAAAACTGTTTTTT. Amino acids: CASSLLAQGSGKLFF.

The chain's CDR3 is CASSRGLAGVGELFF. CDR3 nucleotide sequence: TGTGCCAGCAGCCGTGGACTAGCGGGAGTCGGGGAGCTGTTTTTT. The chain couples TRBV7-3 to TRBJ2-2; 13 bases match TRBD2. The CDR3 runs 15 residues. The junction had 4 bases not matched to a gene; V was cut back by 5 bases and J by 7 bases. Per the germline V gene, CDR1 is SGHTA and CDR2 is FQGTGA. Based on the CDR3 plus reference TRBV7-3 and TRBJ2-2, the full variable domain is GAGVSQTPSNKVTEKGKYVELRCDPISGHTALYWYRQSLGQGPEFLIYFQGTGAADDSGLPNDRFFAVRPEGSVSTLKIQRTERGDSAVYLCASSRGLAGVGELFFGEGSRLTVL.

This sequence joins TRBV5-1 and TRBJ1-6; the D is unclear. CDR1 is SGHRS, CDR2 YFSETQ, per germline. V lost 4 bases and J 8 bases, leaving 16 bases between the germline ends. The CDR3 length is 15 residues. The CDR3 loop is CASSEGTRKDSPLHF. The CDR3 DNA is TGCGCCAGCAGCGAGGGTACGAGGAAAGATTCACCCCTCCACTTT.

This chain connects TRBV7-9 to TRBJ1-2, with TRBD1 matching over 7 bases. The CDR3 covers 13 residues. Germline V gives CDR1 SEHNR, CDR2 FQNEAQ (reference sequence). With 8 bases clipped from V and 2 bases from J, the junction kept 5 bases outside the gene matches. CDR3 nucleotide sequence: TGTGCCAGCTCTGGGGACAGCAACTATGGCTACACCTTC. Its protein product is CASSGDSNYGYTF.

This clone was observed once. V usage is TRBV30 and J usage is TRBJ1-5; D is possibly TRBD1 (6 bases). There are 14 residues in the CDR3. The V end lost 3 bases, the J end lost 5 bases, and 14 bases lay between the germline ends. Germline V CDR1 and CDR2: GTSNPN, SVGIG (reference sequence). CDR3 DNA: TGTGCCTGGAGCCCGGTAGGGGGGGATCAGCCCCAGCATTTT. Its protein is CAWSPVGGDQPQHF.

This rearrangement joins TRBV18 to TRBJ2-7, with a possible D match to TRBD1 (5 bases). With 3 bases removed from V and 1 base from J, the gap between germline ends came to 10 bases. Germline loops: CDR1 KGHSH, CDR2 LQKENI. The CDR3 is 14 amino acids. CDR3 amino acids: CASSPPGLSYEQYF. DNA of the CDR3: TGTGCCAGCTCACCTCCAGGGTTGTCCTACGAGCAGTACTTC.

This chain links TRBV6-6 with TRBJ2-1; 15 nucleotides agree with TRBD2. Germline lookup yields CDR1 MNHNY and CDR2 SVGAGI (reference sequence). The CDR3 spans 15 residues. With V trimmed by 6 bases and J by 7 bases, 4 bases remained unmatched. Here the CDR3 reads CASRGLAGGRNEQFF. In DNA form, the CDR3 reads TGTGCCAGCAGAGGACTAGCGGGGGGGCGTAATGAGCAGTTCTTC.

The rearrangement links TRBV9 to TRBJ2-2; 8 nucleotides agree with TRBD2. V lost 4 bases to trimming and J lost 3 bases; unmatched junction nucleotides: 5. Looked up from germline, CDR1 is SGDLS and CDR2 is YYNGEE. This CDR3 is 15 amino acids long. The CDR3 nucleotides are TGTGCCAGCAGCTTGCGGGGGGCTGACACCGGGGAGCTGTTTTTT. Protein sequence: CASSLRGADTGELFF.

In this sample, this clone turned up a few times. At the DNA level, this CDR3 is encoded by other sequences in the same sample as well. The chain couples TRBV9 to TRBJ1-4, with TRBD1 as a possible D gene (6 bases). V was pared by 0 bases and J by 5 bases, with 8 bases between. The germline V gene encodes CDR1 SGDLS and CDR2 YYNGEE. This CDR3 spans 14 amino acids. The CDR3 nucleotides read TGTGCCAGCAGCGTAGCTGGGGGCAATGAAAAACTGTTTTTT. This sequence encodes CASSVAGGNEKLFF.

The chain uses TRBV29-1 and TRBJ1-1; unclear D gene. Between the trimmed V and J ends, which lost 0 bases and 5 bases, there was a span of 13 bases. Germline V lookup: CDR1 SQVTM, CDR2 ANQGSEA. The CDR3 is 14 amino acids. CDR3 in amino acids: CSVEDPTGITEAFF. The CDR3 DNA sequence: TGCAGCGTTGAAGACCCTACGGGTATTACTGAAGCTTTCTTT.

The chain has TRBV19 and TRBJ2-7; 9 bases are a match to TRBD1. The V segment lost 10 bases and the J segment 0 bases; nucleotides outside the gene matches: 10. Germline values: CDR1 LNHDA, CDR2 SQIVND (reference sequence). CDR3 length equals 15 residues. CDR3 protein: CATGQGTASSYEQYF. The CDR3 DNA sequence: TGTGCCACGGGACAGGGAACCGCTAGCTCCTACGAGCAGTACTTC. The full variable domain, in which reference TRBV19 and TRBJ2-7 provide the parts outside the CDR3, is DGGITQSPKYLFRKEGQNVTLSCEQNLNHDAMYWYRQDPGQGLRLIYYSQIVNDFQKGDIAEGYSVSREKKESFPLTVTSAQKNPTAFYLCATGQGTASSYEQYFGPGTRLTVT.

The genes are TRBV19 and TRBJ2-2, with 10 bases aligning to TRBD1. The length of the CDR3 is 16 residues. The germline CDR1 and CDR2 sequences are LNHDA and SQIVND (reference sequence). V was clipped by 6 bases and J by 1 base; unmatched bases: 5. CDR3 loop: CASRGWTGGNTGELFF. The DNA for the CDR3 is TGTGCCAGTAGGGGGTGGACAGGGGGGAACACCGGGGAGCTGTTTTTT.